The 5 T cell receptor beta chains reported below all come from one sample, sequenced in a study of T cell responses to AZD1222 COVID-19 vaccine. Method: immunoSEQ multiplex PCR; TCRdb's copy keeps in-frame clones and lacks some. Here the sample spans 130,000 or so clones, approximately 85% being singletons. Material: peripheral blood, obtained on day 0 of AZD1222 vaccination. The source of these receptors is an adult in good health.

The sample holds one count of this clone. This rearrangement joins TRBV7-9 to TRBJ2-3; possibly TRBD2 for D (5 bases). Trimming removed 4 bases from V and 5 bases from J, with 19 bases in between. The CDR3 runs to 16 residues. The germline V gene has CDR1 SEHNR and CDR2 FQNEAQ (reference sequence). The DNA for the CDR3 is TGTGCCAGCAGCTCTCGGCGTAGTGGGAGAATAGATACGCAGTATTTT. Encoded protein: CASSSRRSGRIDTQYF.

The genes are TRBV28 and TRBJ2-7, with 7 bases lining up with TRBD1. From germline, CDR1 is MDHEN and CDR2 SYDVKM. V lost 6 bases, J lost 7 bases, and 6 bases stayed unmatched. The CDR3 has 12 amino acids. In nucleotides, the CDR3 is TGTGCCAGCAGCGCAGGGGGATTGGAGCAGTACTTC. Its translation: CASSAGGLEQYF.

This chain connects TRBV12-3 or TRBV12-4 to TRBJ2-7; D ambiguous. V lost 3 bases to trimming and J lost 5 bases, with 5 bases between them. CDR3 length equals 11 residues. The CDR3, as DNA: TGTGCCAGCAGTTTTCAGAACGAGCAGTACTTC. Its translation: CASSFQNEQYF.

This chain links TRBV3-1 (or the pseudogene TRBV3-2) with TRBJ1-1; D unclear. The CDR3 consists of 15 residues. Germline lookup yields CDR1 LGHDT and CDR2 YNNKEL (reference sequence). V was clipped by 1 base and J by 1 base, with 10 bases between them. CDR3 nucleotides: TGTGCCAGCAGCCAAGTTGGCGGGAAGAACACTGAAGCTTTCTTT. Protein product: CASSQVGGKNTEAFF.

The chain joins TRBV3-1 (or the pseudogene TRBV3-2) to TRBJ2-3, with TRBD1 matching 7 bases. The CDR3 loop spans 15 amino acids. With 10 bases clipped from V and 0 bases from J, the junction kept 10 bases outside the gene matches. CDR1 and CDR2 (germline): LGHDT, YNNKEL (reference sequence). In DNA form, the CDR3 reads TGTGCCACGACACTTAGACAGGGTAGCACAGATACGCAGTATTTT. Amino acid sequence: CATTLRQGSTDTQYF.